A single sample gave rise to the 22 T cell receptor beta chains below, sequenced in a study of shared clonotypes between healthy human individuals. TCRdb's table, derived via immunoSEQ multiplex PCR, lists solely in-frame clones and lacks some. The table shows about 680,000 clones, with around 67% occurring only once. Material for sequencing was memory CD4+ T cells sorted from blood. Subset meaning: CD45RA-negative fraction. These receptor sequences come from a young woman in good health.

The genes are TRBV14 and TRBJ2-7, with unresolved D. CDR3 length: 13 residues. V shed 2 bases and J shed 5 bases, with 10 bases lying between them. Germline CDR1 reads SGHDN; CDR2 reads FVKESK. The CDR3 nucleotides are TGTGCCAGCAGCCAACTCAGGCGTAACGAGCAGTACTTC. This codes for CASSQLRRNEQYF.

This chain joins TRBV7-6 and TRBJ1-1; TRBD1 is a possible D gene (5 bases). The germline V and J ends were trimmed by 4 bases and 4 bases, with 16 bases remaining between them. CDR3 length: 15 amino acids. Germline loops: CDR1 SGHVS, CDR2 FNYEAQ. In DNA, the CDR3 is TGTGCCAGCAGCTCTCCGGGACCTCGGGGCACTGAAGCTTTCTTT. Protein product: CASSSPGPRGTEAFF. Full variable domain (remainder filled in from reference TRBV7-6 and TRBJ1-1): GAGVSQSPRYKVTKRGQDVALRCDPISGHVSLYWYRQALGQGPEFLTYFNYEAQQDKSGLPNDRFSAERPEGSISTLTIQRTEQRDSAMYRCASSSPGPRGTEAFFGQGTRLTVV.

The V gene is TRBV5-1, the J gene TRBJ2-1, with D tentatively TRBD1 or TRBD2 (5 bases each). Germline V lookup: CDR1 SGHRS, CDR2 YFSETQ. The CDR3 is made up of 15 amino acids. V lost 4 bases to trimming and J lost 6 bases, with 17 bases between them. CDR3 sequence: CASSVRDPKGNEQFF. CDR3 in DNA: TGCGCCAGCAGCGTCCGGGACCCTAAGGGCAATGAGCAGTTCTTC. Supplemented by reference TRBV5-1 and TRBJ2-1, the full variable domain reads KAGVTQTPRYLIKTRGQQVTLSCSPISGHRSVSWYQQTPGQGLQFLFEYFSETQRNKGNFPGRFSGRQFSNSRSEMNVSTLELGDSALYLCASSVRDPKGNEQFFGPGTRLTVL.

V and J are TRBV6-5 and TRBJ2-7; D is perhaps TRBD1 (5 bases). V lost 11 bases and J lost 1, with 18 bases in between. There are 14 residues in the CDR3. CDR1 MNHEY and CDR2 SVGAGI come from the germline V gene. The CDR3 sequence is CAPSQGKKSYEQYF. The CDR3 nucleotides read TGTGCCCCCAGTCAGGGTAAGAAGTCCTACGAGCAGTACTTC.

This chain links TRBV5-1 with TRBJ2-7; possible D gene TRBD1, 5 bases. The V and J ends lost 4 bases and 3 bases respectively, with 29 bases between them. Germline CDR1 reads SGHRS; CDR2 reads YFSETQ. The CDR3 runs 19 residues. Here the CDR3 reads CASSNDSLAASYWGYEQYF. CDR3 nucleotides: TGCGCCAGCAGCAACGACAGTTTGGCAGCCAGCTATTGGGGCTACGAGCAGTACTTC.

The rearrangement links TRBV30 to TRBJ2-1; D is tentatively TRBD1 or TRBD2 (5 bases each). Germline CDR1 is GTSNPN and CDR2 is SVGIG (reference sequence). The CDR3 has 13 amino acids. The V end lost 4 bases, the J end lost 2 bases, and 9 bases lay between the germline ends. Written as DNA, the CDR3 is TGTGCCTGGAAGAGGGGTACCTACAATGAGCAGTTCTTC. It specifies CAWKRGTYNEQFF.

The chain combines TRBV2 with TRBJ1-2, with 7 bases fitting TRBD1. Per germline, CDR1 SNHLY and CDR2 FYNNEI. This CDR3 spans 15 amino acids. With 5 bases clipped from V and 2 bases from J, the junction kept 8 bases outside the gene matches. The CDR3 reads CASSKQGQNNYGYTF. DNA for the CDR3: TGTGCCAGCAGTAAACAGGGACAGAACAACTATGGCTACACCTTC.

This clone was counted a few times. One junction end does not reproduce the germline sequence, and a read error may be involved. The chain employs TRBV18 and TRBJ1-1; D not resolved. Germline V gives CDR1 KGHSH, CDR2 LQKENI. The CDR3 runs 13 residues. For the CDR3, the DNA is TGTGCCAGCTCTCTCCCGGTGAAAACTGAAGCTTTCTTT. Protein sequence: CASSLPVKTEAFF.

The gene calls are TRBV28 and TRBJ1-3; D remains ambiguous. The germline V gene has CDR1 MDHEN and CDR2 SYDVKM. V lost 7 bases, J lost 2 bases, and 21 bases lay in between. This CDR3 has 17 amino acids. The CDR3 reads CASTKPLVQTAGNTIYF. The CDR3 nucleotides are TGTGCCAGCACTAAACCGTTGGTCCAAACGGCTGGAAACACCATATATTTT.

Concerning this clone itself: Possible read error: a much larger clone is one base away. The chain is built from TRBV13 and TRBJ2-2; a weak D match, TRBD2 (5 bases). Germline V gives CDR1 PRHDT, CDR2 FYEKMQ (reference sequence). The CDR3 spans 14 residues. V dropped 6 bases and J dropped 0 bases, with 8 bases sitting between them. The CDR3 DNA sequence: TGTGCCAGCAGGAGGACTGCGAACACCGGGGAGCTGTTTTTT. Amino acids: CASRRTANTGELFF.

This clone was recorded a few times. The chain couples TRBV6-1 to TRBJ2-7, with D unresolved. Germline CDR1 is MNHNS and CDR2 is SASEGT. With 5 bases removed from V and 5 bases from J, the gap between germline ends came to 16 bases. The CDR3 is made up of 14 amino acids. The CDR3 DNA reads TGTGCCAGCAGTTTATTCTTAGGTTCCCACGAGCAGTACTTC. Amino acid sequence: CASSLFLGSHEQYF.

V and J are TRBV5-1 and TRBJ1-3; 11 bases are a match to TRBD1. CDR3 size: 15 residues. V shed 0 bases, J shed 8 bases, and the junction held 4 bases outside the gene matches. Germline V CDR1 and CDR2: SGHRS, YFSETQ. DNA of the CDR3: TGCGCCAGCAGCTTGGGGACAGGGGGCCAATACACCATATATTTT. Its protein is CASSLGTGGQYTIYF.

This chain connects TRBV28 to TRBJ2-7; 10 bases are shared with TRBD2. With 6 bases clipped from V and 4 bases from J, the junction kept 6 bases outside the gene matches. The CDR3 has 14 residues. Germline V gives CDR1 MDHEN, CDR2 SYDVKM. The chain's CDR3 is CASRPRTSGYEQYF. DNA for the CDR3: TGTGCCAGCAGACCTAGGACTAGCGGTTACGAGCAGTACTTC.

As to this clone: This may come from a read error, since a much larger clone is one base off. Other nucleotide sequences from this sample produce the same CDR3. This sequence joins TRBV19 and TRBJ2-5; a possible D gene is TRBD1 (7 bases). This CDR3 is 15 amino acids long. The germline CDR1 and CDR2 sequences are LNHDA and SQIVND (reference sequence). CDR3 sequence (DNA): TGTGCCAGCAGTAGATTGGAGGGGGCGCGGGAGACCCAGTACTTC. It is translated as CASSRLEGARETQYF.

Turning to this clone: In the same sample, other DNA sequences code for this CDR3. V and J are TRBV7-2 and TRBJ2-1; the match to TRBD2 covers 7 bases. The V and J ends lost 5 bases and 1 base, in that order; junction bases with no gene match: 5. The CDR3 spans 15 residues. CDR1 and CDR2 from the germline V gene are SGHTA and FQGNSA. The CDR3 DNA follows: TGTGCCAGCAGCCCTAGCGGCGGGTCCTACAATGAGCAGTTCTTC. This sequence encodes CASSPSGGSYNEQFF.

This chain's CDR3 is CASTLGATNEKLFF. The CDR3 DNA is TGTGCCAGCACCCTGGGGGCAACTAATGAAAAACTGTTTTTT. The gene calls are TRBV28 and TRBJ1-4, with D possibly being TRBD1 (5 bases). This CDR3 is 14 amino acids long. CDR1 is MDHEN and CDR2 is SYDVKM in the germline V gene. Trimming left V 7 bases short and J 0 bases short, with 9 bases between.

The chain links TRBV19 to TRBJ2-7, with D perhaps given as TRBD1 or TRBD2 (5 bases each). The germline V and J ends were trimmed by 5 bases and 0 bases, with 5 bases remaining between them. Germline CDR1 LNHDA, CDR2 SQIVND (reference sequence). The CDR3 sequence is 12 residues long. CDR3 bases: TGTGCCAGTAGTGGGACCTCCTACGAGCAGTACTTC. Translating it yields CASSGTSYEQYF.

The chain couples TRBV28 to TRBJ1-1; D is undetermined. Trimming shortened V by 10 bases and J by 0 bases, and 15 bases separated the two germline ends. Germline values: CDR1 MDHEN, CDR2 SYDVKM. This CDR3 has 14 amino acids. CDR3 DNA: TGTGCCACCTCTAGGGCAGGACTGAACACTGAAGCTTTCTTT. It translates to CATSRAGLNTEAFF. Full variable domain (missing parts from reference TRBV28 and TRBJ1-1): DVKVTQSSRYLVKRTGEKVFLECVQDMDHENMFWYRQDPGLGLRLIYFSYDVKMKEKGDIPEGYSVSREKKERFSLILESASTNQTSMYLCATSRAGLNTEAFFGQGTRLTVV.

The chain couples TRBV25-1 to TRBJ2-5, with unresolved D. Per germline, CDR1 MGHDK and CDR2 SYGVNS. V lost 6 bases and J 5 bases, leaving 19 bases between the germline ends. This CDR3 has 15 amino acids. The CDR3 here is CASRTPGLGQETQYF. CDR3 nucleotides: TGTGCCAGCAGGACCCCGGGCCTCGGTCAGGAGACCCAGTACTTC.

The chain links TRBV18 to TRBJ2-2; perhaps TRBD1 as D (6 bases). Trimming took 3 bases from V and 2 from J, leaving 16 bases between them. CDR1 KGHSH and CDR2 LQKENI come from the germline V gene. The CDR3 loop spans 17 amino acids. CDR3 sequence (DNA): TGTGCCAGCTCACCTCAGGGACACCGGATTAACACCGGGGAGCTGTTTTTT. It specifies CASSPQGHRINTGELFF. The full variable domain, its missing parts supplied by reference TRBV18 and TRBJ2-2, is NAGVMQNPRHLVRRRGQEARLRCSPMKGHSHVYWYRQLPEEGLKFMVYLQKENIIDESGMPKERFSAEFPKEGPSILRIQQVVRGDSAAYFCASSPQGHRINTGELFFGEGSRLTVL.

The chain carries TRBV6-1 and TRBJ1-1; TRBD1 matches at 7 bases. Germline V lookup: CDR1 MNHNS, CDR2 SASEGT. J lost 5 bases, V lost 6 bases, and 9 bases had no gene match. The length of the CDR3 is 14 residues. Written as DNA, the CDR3 is TGTGCCAGCAGGATGGGACAGAAGGAGACTGAAGCTTTCTTT. Residues: CASRMGQKETEAFF.

This clone was observed once. The V and J genes are TRBV18 and TRBJ2-2; D perhaps matches TRBD2 (6 bases). The CDR3 has 13 residues. Germline-derived CDR1 and CDR2 are KGHSH and LQKENI. Trimming cost V 6 bases and J 6 bases, with 11 bases left between them. CDR3 nucleotides: TGTGCCAGCTCGCGGGGCGATGCCGGGGAGCTGTTTTTT. This translates into CASSRGDAGELFF.